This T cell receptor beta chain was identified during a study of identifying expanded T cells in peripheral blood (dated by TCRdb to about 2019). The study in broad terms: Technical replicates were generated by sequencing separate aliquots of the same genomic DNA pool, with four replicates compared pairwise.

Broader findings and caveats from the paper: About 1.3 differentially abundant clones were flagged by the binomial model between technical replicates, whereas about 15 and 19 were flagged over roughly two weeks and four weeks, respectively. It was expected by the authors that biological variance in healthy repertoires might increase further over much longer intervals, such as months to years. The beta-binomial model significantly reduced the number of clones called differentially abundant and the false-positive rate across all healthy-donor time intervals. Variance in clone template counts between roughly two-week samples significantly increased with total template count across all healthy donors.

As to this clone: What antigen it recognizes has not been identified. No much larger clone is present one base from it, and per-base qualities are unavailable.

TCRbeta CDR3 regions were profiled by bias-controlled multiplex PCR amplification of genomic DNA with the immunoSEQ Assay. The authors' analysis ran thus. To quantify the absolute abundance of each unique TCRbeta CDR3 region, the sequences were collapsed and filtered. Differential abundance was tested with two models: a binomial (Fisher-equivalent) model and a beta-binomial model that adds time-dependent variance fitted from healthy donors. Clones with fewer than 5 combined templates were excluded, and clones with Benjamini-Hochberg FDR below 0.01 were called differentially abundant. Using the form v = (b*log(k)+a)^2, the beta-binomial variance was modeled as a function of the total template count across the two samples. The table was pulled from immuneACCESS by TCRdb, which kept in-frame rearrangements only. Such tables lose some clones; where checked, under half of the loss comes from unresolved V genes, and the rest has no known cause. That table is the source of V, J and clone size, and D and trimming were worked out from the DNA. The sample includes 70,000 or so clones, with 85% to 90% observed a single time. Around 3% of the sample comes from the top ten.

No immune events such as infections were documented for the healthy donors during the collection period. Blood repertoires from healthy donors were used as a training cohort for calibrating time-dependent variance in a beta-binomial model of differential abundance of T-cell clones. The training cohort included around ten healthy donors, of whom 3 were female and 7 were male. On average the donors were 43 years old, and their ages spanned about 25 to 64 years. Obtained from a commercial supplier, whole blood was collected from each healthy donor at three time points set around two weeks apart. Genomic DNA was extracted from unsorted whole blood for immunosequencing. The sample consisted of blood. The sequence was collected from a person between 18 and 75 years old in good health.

The CDR3 corresponds to CASSLVRTTHEAFF. The DNA sequence is TGTGCCAGCAGCTTAGTTCGAACCACGCACGAAGCTTTCTTT. The chain couples TRBV7-2 to TRBJ1-1, with no reliable assignment of the D segment. Its CDR3 holds 14 amino acids, cysteine through phenylalanine. Only the CDR3 portion is preserved as DNA: 42 bases, with reading frame beginning at the first base. V was cut back by 1 base and J by 8 bases, leaving a gap of 14 bases between them. CDR1 and CDR2 are drawn from the germline V gene: SGHTA, FQGNSA. The entire variable domain, with the stretches around the CDR3 drawn from the reference TRBV7-2 and TRBJ1-1 proteins, is GAGVSQSPSNKVTEKGKDVELRCDPISGHTALYWYRQSLGQGLEFLIYFQGNSAPDKSGLPSDRFSAERTGGSVSTLTIQRTQQEDSAVYLCASSLVRTTHEAFFGQGTRLTVV.